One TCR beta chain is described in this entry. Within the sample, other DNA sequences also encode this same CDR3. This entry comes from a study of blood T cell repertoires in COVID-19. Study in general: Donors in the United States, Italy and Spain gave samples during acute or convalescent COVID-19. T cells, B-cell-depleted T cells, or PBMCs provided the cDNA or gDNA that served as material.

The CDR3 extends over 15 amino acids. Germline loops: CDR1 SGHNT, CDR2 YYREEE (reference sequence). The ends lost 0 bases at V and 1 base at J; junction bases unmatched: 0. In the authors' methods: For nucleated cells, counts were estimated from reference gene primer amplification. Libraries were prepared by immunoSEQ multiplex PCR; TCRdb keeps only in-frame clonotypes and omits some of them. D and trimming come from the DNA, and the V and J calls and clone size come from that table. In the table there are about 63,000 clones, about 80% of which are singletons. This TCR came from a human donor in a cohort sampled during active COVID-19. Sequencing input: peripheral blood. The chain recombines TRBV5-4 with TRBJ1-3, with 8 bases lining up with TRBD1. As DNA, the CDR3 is TGTGCCAGCAGCTTGGGGACAGGGTCTGGAAACACCATATATTTT. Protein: CASSLGTGSGNTIYF.